The 27 T cell receptor beta chains below come from one sample, sequenced in a study of long-term antiretroviral therapy in people with HIV. With survey level as its setting, the immunoSEQ assay was v3.0. Using immunoSEQ multiplex PCR, the repertoire was profiled, and TCRdb retains in-frame clones only, with some absent. The table has around 19,000 clones, roughly 80% seen once; the top ten hold 14%. Source: unsorted PBMCs, taken 2.9 years after starting antiretroviral therapy. These receptors all stem from a young woman with HIV.

Within the sample, this clone is medium-sized (0.01 to 0.1%). The rearrangement uses TRBV10-2 and TRBJ1-1, with D unclear. The CDR3 is 12 amino acids. The V and J ends lost 2 bases and 7 bases respectively, with 8 bases between them. Germline CDR1 and CDR2: WSHSY and SAAADI. CDR3 region: CASSEIRVEAFF. CDR3 nucleotide sequence: TGCGCCAGCAGTGAGATCCGGGTTGAAGCTTTCTTT.

This rearrangement joins TRBV27 to TRBJ1-5, with a possible D match to TRBD1 (5 bases). The V and J ends lost 5 bases and 3 bases respectively, with 20 bases between them. Germline V gives CDR1 MNHEY, CDR2 SMNVEV (reference sequence). The CDR3 runs to 17 residues. The CDR3 is CASSIPPRGPPNQPQHF. The DNA for the CDR3 is TGTGCCAGCAGTATCCCTCCGAGGGGCCCCCCCAATCAGCCCCAGCATTTT.

In its sample, this clone was seen a few times. The chain employs TRBV7-9 and TRBJ2-4; D is undetermined. The CDR3 has 16 amino acids. The V end was cut by 1 base, the J end by 0 bases, with 10 bases between. Per the germline V gene, CDR1 is SEHNR and CDR2 is FQNEAQ (reference sequence). The CDR3 DNA is TGTGCCAGCAGCTTAGAACCCGCCCAAGCCAAAAACATTCAGTACTTC. Translation: CASSLEPAQAKNIQYF.

The chain is built from TRBV10-2 and TRBJ2-7; the D is unclear. Germline-derived CDR1 and CDR2 are WSHSY and SAAADI. This CDR3 contains 13 residues. Trimming cost V 0 bases and J 5 bases, with 8 bases left between them. CDR3 nucleotides: TGCGCCAGCAGTGAGTCGGGAAGACACGAGCAGTACGTC. It specifies CASSESGRHEQYV.

This chain connects TRBV11-2 to TRBJ2-1; D not resolved. There are 11 residues in the CDR3. V dropped 4 bases and J dropped 8 bases, with 6 bases sitting between them. Germline CDR1 reads SGHAT; CDR2 reads FQNNGV. The chain's CDR3 is CASSYSYEQFF. The DNA of the CDR3 is TGTGCCAGCAGCTATAGCTATGAGCAGTTCTTC.

The chain combines TRBV14 with TRBJ2-7, with D possibly being TRBD1 or TRBD2 (6 bases each). This CDR3 comprises 15 residues. Per the germline V gene, CDR1 is SGHDN and CDR2 is FVKESK. Trimming took off 1 base at V and 2 bases at J, with 12 bases between the two ends. The CDR3 bases are TGTGCCAGCAGCCAAGTACTCGGGGGCCCCTACGAGCAGTACTTC. It translates to CASSQVLGGPYEQYF.

The J gene is TRBJ2-7, the V gene TRBV5-1, with unresolved D. Germline-derived CDR1 and CDR2 are SGHRS and YFSETQ. Deletions cut 0 bases from V and 6 bases from J, with 7 bases between. This CDR3 comprises 12 residues. The DNA of the CDR3 is TGCGCCAGCAGCTTGGCCGGCGGCGAGCAGTACTTC. This sequence encodes CASSLAGGEQYF.

CDR3 DNA sequence: TGTGCCAGCAGTTTAGTGGGTCCGAACACCGGGGAGCTGTTTTTT. It specifies CASSLVGPNTGELFF. The gene calls are TRBV27 and TRBJ2-2; D remains ambiguous. This CDR3 comprises 15 residues. Germline V gives CDR1 MNHEY, CDR2 SMNVEV (reference sequence). V lost 2 bases to trimming and J lost 0 bases, with 7 bases between them.

The rearrangement uses TRBV15 and TRBJ2-7; tentative D call: TRBD1 (6 bases). The germline gives CDR1 LNHNV, CDR2 YYDKDF (reference sequence). CDR3 size: 12 residues. Trimming removed 6 bases from V and 3 bases from J, with 9 bases in between. The CDR3 coding sequence is TGTGCCACCAGTCGGACAGACTACGAGCAGTACGTC. It codes for CATSRTDYEQYV.

V is TRBV19 and J is TRBJ1-2; no firm D call. Germline values: CDR1 LNHDA, CDR2 SQIVND (reference sequence). CDR3 size: 13 residues. V lost 5 bases and J lost 6, with 13 bases in between. CDR3 sequence reads: CASSVWGFDGYTF. CDR3 in DNA: TGTGCCAGTAGTGTCTGGGGTTTCGATGGCTACACCTTC.

The chain employs TRBV9 and TRBJ2-2, with 7 bases fitting TRBD1. V dropped 0 bases and J dropped 1; count of bases not matched to a gene: 0. Germline V gene data show CDR1 as SGDLS and CDR2 as YYNGEE. This CDR3 spans 15 amino acids. The CDR3 DNA sequence: TGTGCCAGCAGCGTAGGGACAGGGAACACCGGGGAGCTGTTTTTT. It codes for CASSVGTGNTGELFF.

This chain connects TRBV19 to TRBJ1-2; 9 nucleotides agree with TRBD1. Losses at the gene ends were 6 bases for V and 4 bases for J; bases not matched to a gene: 9. Germline loops: CDR1 LNHDA, CDR2 SQIVND (reference sequence). The CDR3 has 15 amino acids. This CDR3 is CASSLGGQGIYGYTF. The CDR3 DNA sequence: TGTGCCAGTAGCCTGGGGGGACAGGGAATCTATGGCTACACCTTC.

The chain recombines TRBV27 with TRBJ2-2, with 7 nucleotides matching TRBD1. Per the germline V gene, CDR1 is MNHEY and CDR2 is SMNVEV (reference sequence). CDR3 length equals 12 residues. After removal of 5 bases from V and 14 bases from J, the junction contained 8 bases not matched to a gene. CDR3: CASSASTGVLFF. Here the CDR3 DNA reads TGTGCCAGCAGTGCCTCAACAGGGGTTCTGTTTTTT.

The chain joins TRBV28 to TRBJ1-2; D remains ambiguous. The CDR3 has 12 amino acids. The V end was cut by 7 bases, the J end by 4 bases, with 10 bases between. Germline-derived CDR1 and CDR2 are MDHEN and SYDVKM. DNA of the CDR3: TGTGCCAGCACCGGTGGAAGCTATGGCTACACCTTC. The encoded protein is CASTGGSYGYTF.

The V call is TRBV9, the J call TRBJ2-7; 10 bases line up with TRBD1. Per germline, CDR1 SGDLS and CDR2 YYNGEE. This CDR3 comprises 15 residues. V gave up 3 bases and J gave up 5 bases; unmatched junction bases: 8. For the CDR3, the DNA is TGTGCCAGCAGCGCCAGACAGGGGGCGAAGAACGAGCAGTACTTC. This codes for CASSARQGAKNEQYF.

The V call is TRBV6-1, the J call TRBJ2-3; possibly TRBD1 or TRBD2 for D (6 bases each). There are 15 residues in the CDR3. The germline V gene has CDR1 MNHNS and CDR2 SASEGT. The V and J ends lost 6 bases and 1 base respectively, with 14 bases between them. The CDR3 region is CASSLRRGGTDTQYF. CDR3 sequence (DNA): TGTGCCAGCAGCCTTAGAAGGGGGGGCACAGATACGCAGTATTTT.

The V call is TRBV19, the J call TRBJ1-5, with TRBD1 as a possible D gene (6 bases). The CDR3 is 16 amino acids. Germline V gives CDR1 LNHDA, CDR2 SQIVND (reference sequence). The ends were cut back, 5 bases at V and 7 bases at J, with 21 bases in the middle. In DNA form, the CDR3 reads TGTGCCAGTAGTTTACTCCCGGGGGGGCTCGGACAGCCCCAGCATTTT. Translating it yields CASSLLPGGLGQPQHF.

A few counts support this clone. The chain recombines TRBV5-1 with TRBJ2-5; TRBD2 agrees at 10 bases. J lost 4 bases, V lost 4 bases, and 7 bases had no gene match. Per the germline V gene, CDR1 is SGHRS and CDR2 is YFSETQ. This CDR3 is 15 amino acids long. The CDR3 DNA is TGCGCCAGCAGCCGTAGCGGGGGGTTGGCAGAGACCCAGTACTTC. It is translated as CASSRSGGLAETQYF.

This clone has just a few counts. The chain carries TRBV25-1 and TRBJ1-6; tentatively, D is TRBD1 (6 bases). CDR1 is MGHDK, CDR2 SYGVNS, per germline. The CDR3 is 13 amino acids. V was shortened by 2 bases and J by 9 bases, with 8 bases between the two germline ends. CDR3 protein: CASSETGRSPLHF. CDR3 DNA sequence: TGTGCCAGCAGTGAAACAGGGCGTTCACCCCTCCACTTT. The whole variable domain, filled in from reference TRBV25-1 and TRBJ1-6, reads EADIYQTPRYLVIGTGKKITLECSQTMGHDKMYWYQQDPGMELHLIHYSYGVNSTEKGDLSSESTVSRIRTEHFPLTLESARPSHTSQYLCASSETGRSPLHFGNGTRLTVT.

V and J are TRBV18 and TRBJ2-3; 7 nucleotides align to TRBD2. Germline V CDR1 and CDR2: KGHSH, LQKENI. The CDR3 runs 16 residues. V shed 2 bases and J 2 bases; nucleotides not matched to a gene: 7. The CDR3 sequence: CASSPGGGDYTDTQYF. In nucleotides, the CDR3 is TGTGCCAGCTCACCAGGCGGCGGGGACTACACAGATACGCAGTATTTT.

V usage is TRBV18 and J usage is TRBJ2-3; 8 bases are shared with TRBD1. Trimming cost V 2 bases and J 0 bases; bases outside gene matches: 7. The CDR3 consists of 17 residues. Per the germline V gene, CDR1 is KGHSH and CDR2 is LQKENI. DNA for the CDR3: TGTGCCAGCTCACCATGGGACAGGTCTTCTAGCACAGATACGCAGTATTTT. It specifies CASSPWDRSSSTDTQYF.

The J gene is TRBJ1-2, the V gene TRBV2; D is unresolved. Germline-derived CDR1 and CDR2 are SNHLY and FYNNEI. This CDR3 contains 14 residues. The V end was cut by 5 bases, the J end by 4 bases, with 14 bases between. CDR3 amino acids: CASSQKTNPYGYTF. CDR3 DNA sequence: TGTGCCAGCAGTCAGAAGACTAATCCCTATGGCTACACCTTC.

The J gene is TRBJ2-3, the V gene TRBV2, with D uncertain. V was clipped by 3 bases and J by 2 bases, with 3 bases between them. Germline CDR1 reads SNHLY; CDR2 reads FYNNEI. The CDR3 is 12 amino acids. The CDR3 reads CASSDSTDTQYF. The CDR3 nucleotides read TGTGCCAGCAGTGATTCCACAGATACGCAGTATTTT.

The genes are TRBV12-5 and TRBJ1-4; no definite D call. V lost 1 base to trimming and J lost 11 bases, with 11 bases between them. The length of the CDR3 is 13 residues. The germline CDR1 and CDR2 sequences are LGHNT and FRNRAP. In DNA, the CDR3 is TGTGCTAGTGGTTTGGCCACGGTGGGGAAACTGTTTTTT. Amino acid sequence: CASGLATVGKLFF.

The chain links TRBV5-1 to TRBJ1-3; 8 nucleotides line up with TRBD1. Losses at the gene ends were 4 bases for V and 2 bases for J; bases not matched to a gene: 14. Germline V lookup: CDR1 SGHRS, CDR2 YFSETQ. The CDR3 has 18 amino acids. The CDR3 DNA reads TGCGCCAGCAGCGCCGAAATTCAGGGGGCGTCCGCTGGAAACACCATATATTTT. Its protein is CASSAEIQGASAGNTIYF.

The gene calls are TRBV6-1 and TRBJ1-1; D call uncertain. The germline CDR1 and CDR2 sequences are MNHNS and SASEGT. The CDR3 covers 16 residues. V was shortened by 2 bases and J by 0 bases, with 13 bases between the two germline ends. In nucleotides, the CDR3 is TGTGCCAGCAGTGAATCATTTGGTCACGTGAACACTGAAGCTTTCTTT. This sequence encodes CASSESFGHVNTEAFF.

The gene calls are TRBV5-6 and TRBJ1-1, with TRBD1 as a possible D gene (5 bases). The ends were cut back, 6 bases at V and 0 bases at J, with 15 bases in the middle. In germline, CDR1 is SGHDT, CDR2 YYEEEE. The CDR3 extends over 15 amino acids. The CDR3 region is CASNKDTNMNTEAFF. The CDR3 coding sequence is TGTGCCAGCAACAAGGACACGAACATGAACACTGAAGCTTTCTTT.